This TCR beta chain was obtained from a study of T-cell memory formation after mild COVID-19. The overall study: Most TCR clusters belonged to a single donor. Study-wide findings and caveats: Among CD4+ contracting clones, most were CM and EM, and CD8+ ones EMRA.

From the 5' RACE reads, TCRdb called clonotypes with MiXCR, one entry per CDR3 protein. The table has 50,000 or so distinct CDR3 sequences, approximately 9% seen once; the top ten hold about an eighth. With 5 bases removed from V and 0 bases from J, the gap between germline ends came to 11 bases. Germline V gives CDR1 SGHNT, CDR2 YENEEA. This CDR3 has 16 residues. This clonotype came up many times. What it recognizes is unknown. V gene TRBV11-3 combines with J gene TRBJ2-6, with D possibly matching TRBD1 (5 bases). The specimen sequenced was PBMCs or a T cell subset sorted from them (not recorded which). The receptor's source is an adult woman who had mild COVID-19 (a few samples of this study predate the infection). Cell type and time point are not known. The CDR3 nucleotides are TGTGCCAGCAGCCGGCTAGGGGACTCTGGGGCCAACGTCCTGACTTTC. Amino acid sequence: CASSRLGDSGANVLTF.